This T cell receptor beta chain was found in a study of T cells of healthy individuals. Via MiXCR, TCRdb re-called the 5' RACE reads, giving one row per CDR3 protein. The profile shows more than 85,000 distinct CDR3 sequences, approximately 16% of them singletons. The CDR3 runs 15 residues. The V and J ends lost 1 base and 7 bases, in that order; junction bases with no gene match: 7. CDR1 MRHNA and CDR2 SNTAGT come from the germline V gene. This receptor was identified in a human donor in good health. The V call is TRBV6-4, the J call TRBJ2-1, with TRBD2 matching over 7 bases. CDR3 bases: TGTGCCAGCAGTGACTTGGGGGGAGGGCCAAATGAGCAGTTCTTC. Translated: CASSDLGGGPNEQFF.